This T cell receptor beta chain was retrieved from a study of OX40 agonist ivuxolimab in advanced cancers. The CDR3 loop spans 14 amino acids. Trimming at V came to 6 bases and at J to 8 bases, leaving 6 bases not matched to a gene. Per germline, CDR1 ENHRY and CDR2 SYGVKD. Sequencing used immunoSEQ multiplex PCR; TCRdb keeps in-frame clones, though not all of them. The data show around 45,000 clones, with about nine tenths seen just once and about 7.8% held by the top ten. This specimen consisted of CD4+ or CD8+ T cells sorted from blood, obtained in a trial of the OX40 agonist ivuxolimab. This receptor was taken from an adult with an advanced solid tumor such as melanoma, head and neck, liver or kidney cancer. The rearrangement uses TRBV10-3 and TRBJ2-1; 11 nucleotides align to TRBD2. CDR3 coding DNA: TGTGCCATCAGCGTGGAGGGACTAGCGGATGAGCAGTTCTTC. This gives the protein CAISVEGLADEQFF.